This is a list of T cell receptor beta chains from one sample in a study of T cells in Graves' hyperthyroidism and ophthalmopathy. TCRdb redid the calling of the multiplex PCR reads with MiXCR, one entry per CDR3 protein. Of around 440,000 distinct CDR3 sequences detected, about 15% appear once; the ten largest clones hold roughly 7.7%. Sequences were obtained from blood. Receptors originate from a woman aged 18-29 years with Graves' hyperthyroidism. CDR3s include the opening cysteine and the closing phenylalanine or tryptophan. The D gene is left open where the match is weak. Rows may omit the clone size; those that give it use once, few, many or a size class.

CDR3 DNA	CDR3 protein	clone size	D gene	J gene	V gene
TGTGCCAGTAAGGGACCCTCCGTCACAGATACGCAGTATTTT	CASKGPSVTDTQYF	.	.	TRBJ2-3	TRBV19
TGCGGGGCAGGGGGGCGGCTGGGCTATGGCTACACCTTC	CGAGGRLGYGYTF	many	TRBD1	TRBJ1-2	TRBV12-5
TGTGCCATCAGTGAGGCTAGTTCGAGCGAGCGGGAAAGGGGCGAGCAGTACTTC	CAISEASSSERERGEQYF	.	TRBD2	TRBJ2-7	TRBV10-3
TGTGCCAGTAGTATGGCGCGTTCAACTAATGAAAAACTGTTTTTT	CASSMARSTNEKLFF	.	.	TRBJ1-4	TRBV19
TGTGCCACCAGTGAGCCGGGACAGGGGAGGGATGGCTACACCTTC	CATSEPGQGRDGYTF	many	TRBD1	TRBJ1-2	TRBV24-1
TGCAGTGCTAGGGGACCGGGATATAATGAAAAACTGTTTTTT	CSARGPGYNEKLFF	many	.	TRBJ1-4	TRBV20-1
TGTGCCAGCAGTTTATCTTCGGGGTTCAGCTCCTATAATTCACCCCTCCACTTT	CASSLSSGFSSYNSPLHF	.	.	TRBJ1-6	TRBV27
TGTGCCAGCAGTCCACCGGGGGACAGGACCTACGAGCAGTACTTC	CASSPPGDRTYEQYF	many	TRBD1	TRBJ2-7	TRBV27
TGTGCCATCAGTGCGCTACGGGACAGATATAACGAGCAGTACTTC	CAISALRDRYNEQYF	.	TRBD1	TRBJ2-7	TRBV10-3
TGTGCCAGCAGGGCCGGGACAGTGTACAGACTCAATTCACCCCTCCACTTT	CASRAGTVYRLNSPLHF	many	TRBD1	TRBJ1-6	TRBV12-3/TRBV12-4
TGCAGCGTCCTGACTAGCGGGGGGTCCAGCTCCTACAATGAGCAGTTCTTC	CSVLTSGGSSSYNEQFF	many	TRBD2	TRBJ2-1	TRBV29-1
TGTGCCTGGAGGGGTTTCTGGGGGAGGGCCGACACCGGGGAGCTGTTTTTT	CAWRGFWGRADTGELFF	many	TRBD2	TRBJ2-2	TRBV30
TGTGCCAGCAGTTTGGGCTCCCAGTACTTC	CASSLGSQYF	many	.	TRBJ2-5	TRBV6-2/TRBV6-3
TGTGCCACCAGTGGTTACAATGAGCAGTTCTTC	CATSGYNEQFF	many	.	TRBJ2-1	TRBV24-1
TGCGCCAGCAGCTTCCCGGACAGGGGGACCATGAACACTGAAGCTTTCTTT	CASSFPDRGTMNTEAFF	many	TRBD1	TRBJ1-1	TRBV5-1
TGCAGTGCCAAGGACAGGACCACAGATACGCAGTATTTT	CSAKDRTTDTQYF	few	TRBD1	TRBJ2-3	TRBV20-1
TGTGCCAGCAGCTTGTGGATAGGCTCTGGAAACACCATATATTTT	CASSLWIGSGNTIYF	few	.	TRBJ1-3	TRBV7-2